These T cell receptor beta chains were read from a single sample in a study of blood T cell repertoires in COVID-19. Here immunoSEQ multiplex PCR was the method, and the copy in TCRdb shows in-frame clones only, minus some. The top ten clones hold 2% to 2.5% of a sample with about 170,000 clones, more than 75% of them seen once. The material sequenced was peripheral blood. The receptor set was obtained from a man aged 45-65 years who had recovered from COVID-19. CDR3s include the opening cysteine and the closing phenylalanine or tryptophan. Fields, in order: D gene, V gene, J gene, CDR3 protein, CDR3 DNA. D genes are given only for firm matches.

-	TRBV18	TRBJ2-3	CASSPLVTDNTDTQYF	TGTGCCAGCTCACCACTAGTCACAGACAACACAGATACGCAGTATTTT
-	TRBV18	TRBJ2-7	CASSPLSMGQGYEQYF	TGTGCCAGCTCACCACTCTCAATGGGGCAGGGCTACGAGCAGTACTTC
-	TRBV7-2	TRBJ1-2	CASIGQGRVGYGYTF	TGTGCCAGCATCGGACAAGGCAGGGTGGGCTATGGCTACACCTTC
-	TRBV2	TRBJ1-2	CASSALADYGYTF	TGTGCCAGCAGTGCCCTGGCTGACTATGGCTACACCTTC
TRBD2	TRBV20-1	TRBJ2-1	CSASVGGYSYNEQFF	TGCAGTGCTAGTGTCGGGGGGTACTCCTACAATGAGCAGTTCTTC
-	TRBV2	TRBJ2-6	CASGAGANVLTF	TGTGCCAGTGGAGCTGGGGCCAACGTCCTGACTTTC
TRBD2	TRBV3-1/TRBV3-2	TRBJ2-5	CASSQVGSSGRGQETQYF	TGTGCCAGCAGCCAAGTTGGGTCGAGCGGGAGAGGCCAAGAGACCCAGTACTTC
TRBD1	TRBV18	TRBJ1-2	CASSPLQGVGYGYTF	TGTGCCAGCTCACCTCTGCAGGGGGTAGGCTATGGCTACACCTTC
TRBD1	TRBV5-1	TRBJ2-2	CASSLTGTGKDTGELFF	TGCGCCAGCAGCCTAACGGGGACAGGAAAAGACACCGGGGAGCTGTTTTTT
-	TRBV18	TRBJ1-1	CASSPGVGTSNTEAFF	TGTGCCAGCTCACCAGGTGTAGGGACATCGAACACTGAAGCTTTCTTT
-	TRBV28	TRBJ2-7	CASSLRQGTHEQYF	TGTGCCAGCAGTTTACGGCAGGGCACCCACGAGCAGTACTTC
-	TRBV3-1/TRBV3-2	TRBJ1-6	CASSPRQVRSNSPLHF	TGTGCCAGCAGCCCTCGCCAGGTCAGAAGTAATTCACCCCTCCACTTT
-	TRBV5-4	TRBJ2-1	CASSLNTNEQFF	TGTGCCAGCAGCTTGAACACCAATGAGCAGTTCTTC
TRBD1	TRBV9	TRBJ1-3	CASSAGDRASGNTIYF	TGTGCCAGCAGCGCGGGAGACAGGGCCTCTGGAAACACCATATATTTT
-	TRBV7-6	TRBJ2-3	CASSLASAGSTDTQYF	TGTGCCAGCAGCTTAGCCTCGGCAGGGAGCACAGATACGCAGTATTTT
TRBD2	TRBV7-8	TRBJ2-7	CASSRSLAGGDSYEQYF	TGTGCCAGCAGCCGCAGCCTAGCGGGGGGGGACTCCTACGAGCAGTACTTC
-	TRBV21-1	TRBJ2-7	CASSKAFKTGINEQYF	TGTGCCAGCAGCAAAGCCTTCAAGACAGGGATCAACGAGCAGTACTTC
-	TRBV10-3	TRBJ2-7	CAISESYGGIHEQYF	TGTGCCATCAGTGAGTCTTACGGGGGAATCCACGAGCAGTACTTC